This T cell receptor beta chain emerged from a study of cytomegalovirus exposure and HLA in healthy donors (dated by TCRdb to about 2017). With regard to the full study: An earlier analysis of roughly 570 of the donors reported about 280 Gb of sequence data and some 110 million unique TCR beta sequences obtained from approximately 180 million T cells. An early release covering roughly 600 HLA-typed donors comprised about 300 gigabases of sequencing data and around 80 million unique TCR sequences. The genetic ancestry cluster associated with self-reported Caucasian donors included 81% of the 398 genotyped donors. The study was designed to test whether signatures of past pathogen exposure could be identified by cataloging public T cell receptors. The study profiled the T cell repertoires of 666 subjects by immunosequencing and related them to cytomegalovirus serostatus. Besides the first cohort of around 700 subjects, a separate validation cohort made up of some 110 different subjects was used. The study combined high-throughput TCR immunosequencing, statistical association of individual TCRs with disease status, and machine learning to predict cytomegalovirus infection status. To study patterns of TCR occurrence, a later analysis re-analyzed previously published TCR beta repertoires from around 700 donors and added high-resolution HLA genotyping. Rather than drawing on any new phenotypic data, the later analysis identified candidate immune exposures from TCR beta sequences and the way those sequences occurred across donors. In an earlier analysis of roughly 540 of the donors, high-throughput TCR beta sequencing was used to judge whether each TCR beta V gene segment behaved as functional or pseudogenic. Donor age, sex, ethnicity and CMV serostatus were collected together with the repertoire data. In a later genetic analysis, genome-wide SNP genotypes for 398 of the 666 donors were used, and that subset was treated as a discovery cohort. All discovery cohort repertoires had been generated on a single sequencing platform. HLA typing covered class I and class II loci at four-digit resolution. Typing coverage differed by locus: A, B, C, DRB1 and DQB1 were typed in about 629-630 donors, DQA1 in 500 to 550, DPA1 in around 580, and DPB1 in 400 to 490. Roughly 5 DR-DQ haplotypes were handled as single units for association and clustering, since linkage in the cohort was strong. Across roughly 420 genotyped donors of the cohort, an average of approximately 200,000 unique TCR beta nucleotide sequences per donor were sequenced, and 15% to 20% of those sequences were non-productive. What the study reported, not specific to this receptor: Correlated functional status among segregating V segments might be attributable to linkage disequilibrium, but an unknown experimental factor could not be ruled out. According to a later genetic analysis, donors in an Asian-associated ancestry cluster had fewer N-insertions in productive TCRs than the approximately 690-donor mean. CMV serostatus was the only immune exposure information available for the cohort. A cluster of highly shared sequence variants was judged likely to be a technical artifact of the sequencing pipeline. The authors suggested that the approach could potentially be extended to other disease states and immunological phenotypes. According to a later analysis, most CMV-associated TCR beta chains appeared to be HLA-restricted, and the HLA associations seemed to be driven largely by CMV exposure. V-gene and J-gene trimming of TCR beta chains was associated with a missense DCLRE1C variant in a later genetic analysis, and the association was replicated in an independent cohort. When HLA alleles, especially DR and DQ, strongly co-occurred, attributing TCR associations to individual alleles was difficult. A few of the identified cytomegalovirus-associated TCR beta chains were confirmed in vitro to be specific for cytomegalovirus antigens. The cohort was sequenced for TCR beta chains only, and without alpha or paired-chain data the features that could be detected were limited. Across donors, most TCR sequences were observed very rarely, whereas some public TCRs were present in many individuals. The classifier was reported to diagnose cytomegalovirus status with high specificity and sensitivity in both the original cohort and the validation cohort. Specific HLA alleles were associated with over 15,000 TCR beta sequences at a false discovery rate of 0.05 in a later analysis. In a later analysis, TCR association rates were found to vary across HLA loci, with the most associated TCRs seen for DRB1 alleles and the fewest for HLA-C alleles. In an earlier analysis of about 540 of the donors, most TCR beta V segments were observed in productive rearrangements about 87% or about 30% of the time, broadly matching IMGT annotations. In a later analysis, HLA-associated TCR beta chains were found to be more clonally expanded and to have lower generation probabilities than equally common non-associated chains. Because some donors lacked HLA typing at each locus, the association tests relied only on the typed subset. Sequencing depth was assumed to be roughly uniform across donors in the presence/absence analyses, though that assumption may not hold. Seventeen rarely observed V segments, including chromosome 9 orphons, were excluded from the earlier analysis of some 590 of the donors because counts were too low. A further reported finding was that TCR beta sequences accurately predicted the HLA-A and HLA-B alleles for most subjects in the first cohort. In a later analysis, several top co-occurrence clusters were reported to appear linked to parvovirus B19, influenza, CMV and Epstein-Barr virus. The study listed 164 TCR beta chains as associated with cytomegalovirus. The 87-base-pair reads could not distinguish some IMGT-functional V segments, including TRBV6-2 and TRBV6-3, so those segments were excluded.

Libraries were prepared through the immunoSEQ multiplex PCR assay. For the multiplex PCR, a mixture combining 60 forward primers for TCR Vbeta segments and 13 reverse primers for TCR Jbeta segments was used. The CDR3 region of rearranged TCR beta genes was amplified from genomic DNA by a multiplex PCR assay. The Illumina HiSeq System was used to sequence the amplified TCR beta libraries as 87-base-pair reads. In the paper's pipeline: Across the roughly 670 repertoires, a later analysis counted tens of millions of unique TCR beta chains, approximately 10 million of which were shared by at least two donors. Raw reads were error-corrected and collapsed into unique sequences with a nearest-neighbor algorithm that merged closely related sequences to remove PCR and sequencing errors. To assign V, D and J gene segments, CDR3 sequences were aligned to IMGT reference sequences. Each retained sequence needed at least a six-nucleotide match to both a V gene segment and a J gene segment. Rearrangements were classified as productive when the CDR3 lacked stop codons and remained in frame with V and J, and all other rearrangements were classified as non-productive. CDR3 was defined according to IMGT convention as the region running from the second conserved V-encoded cysteine to the conserved J-encoded phenylalanine. Sequences without an unambiguous match to a single V gene segment were excluded from the earlier analysis of approximately 600 of the donors. In an earlier analysis of about 590 of the donors, a V segment was called functional when productive rearrangements were above 56.7%, and segregating when the standard deviation between donors exceeded 5%. A statistical classification framework was developed to diagnose cytomegalovirus status using the catalog of TCR beta chain sequences. In a later analysis, TCR nucleotide sequences were compared against IMGT/GENE-DB human TR gene sequences so that V and J genes could be assigned. The TCRdist pipeline was used in a later analysis to assign CDR3 sequences and most-parsimonious VDJ recombination scenarios. In a later analysis, every TCR beta chain was defined by the combination of its CDR3 amino acid sequence and its V-gene family, and reads without a unique V-gene family were dropped. In a later analysis, fewer than 600 highly shared, low-generation-probability nucleotide sequences were removed to address suspected cross-contamination and a sequencing artifact. In a later analysis, a clonal expansion index was calculated for each public chain from normalized within-repertoire ranks of inferred template counts. In a later analysis, generation probabilities were computed with a VDJ recombination model fitted to out-of-frame rearrangements, and the resulting probabilities were checked against IGoR. A later analysis scored TCR-TCR, TCR-HLA and TCR-CMV co-occurrence with hypergeometric tests, applying a repertoire-size bias correction to TCR pairs. A later analysis estimated false discovery rates by permuting HLA or CMV assignments 20 times. In a later analysis, co-occurring TCRs were grouped using DBSCAN, with TCRdist sequence similarity added in when clustering inside HLA-allele-positive subsets. Repertoires with fewer than 30,000 or more than 120,000 public chains, plus five repertoires with anomalous nucleotide sharing, were excluded from co-occurrence clustering. TCRdb mirrors the immuneACCESS table, restricted to in-frame sequences. Some clones are absent from its copies; in checked studies, under half trace to an unresolved V gene, and the reason for the others is unknown. V and J calls and clone size follow that table, whereas D and trimming were derived from the DNA. Recorded for this sample are about 140,000 clones; around 90% of them occurred a single time. Roughly 0.5% of the sample is held by the ten biggest clonotypes.

This clone is a singleton in its sample. This receptor's antigen is unknown. The sample holds no much larger clone one base away, and base qualities are not on file. The germline V gene provides CDR1 SGHRS and CDR2 YFSETQ. At the junction V is shortened by 5 bases and J by 4 bases, with 18 bases in between. Including cysteine and phenylalanine, the CDR3 has 15 amino acids. The retained sequence is limited to the CDR3, 45 bases, with the frame set at the first base. The cohort consisted of some 730 healthy bone marrow donors. All cohort members were sampled while nominally healthy, although unrecorded immune exposures were likely present. The donor tested CMV seronegative and was one of the 352 seronegative cohort members. Every donor gave a peripheral blood sample, and the peripheral blood mononuclear cells from that sample were used for TCR beta sequencing. Genomic DNA extraction from the blood cell samples was performed with the Qiagen DNeasy Blood Extraction Kit.

The rearranged chain carries TRBV5-1 and TRBJ1-2; the D gene is perhaps TRBD1, from 6 matching bases. The sequence derives from a woman aged 40 to 50 in good health and CMV-seronegative. Source material: PBMCs. CDR3 loop: CASRPLQGTIYGYTF. DNA sequence: TGCGCCAGCAGACCCCTACAGGGTACCATCTATGGCTACACCTTC.